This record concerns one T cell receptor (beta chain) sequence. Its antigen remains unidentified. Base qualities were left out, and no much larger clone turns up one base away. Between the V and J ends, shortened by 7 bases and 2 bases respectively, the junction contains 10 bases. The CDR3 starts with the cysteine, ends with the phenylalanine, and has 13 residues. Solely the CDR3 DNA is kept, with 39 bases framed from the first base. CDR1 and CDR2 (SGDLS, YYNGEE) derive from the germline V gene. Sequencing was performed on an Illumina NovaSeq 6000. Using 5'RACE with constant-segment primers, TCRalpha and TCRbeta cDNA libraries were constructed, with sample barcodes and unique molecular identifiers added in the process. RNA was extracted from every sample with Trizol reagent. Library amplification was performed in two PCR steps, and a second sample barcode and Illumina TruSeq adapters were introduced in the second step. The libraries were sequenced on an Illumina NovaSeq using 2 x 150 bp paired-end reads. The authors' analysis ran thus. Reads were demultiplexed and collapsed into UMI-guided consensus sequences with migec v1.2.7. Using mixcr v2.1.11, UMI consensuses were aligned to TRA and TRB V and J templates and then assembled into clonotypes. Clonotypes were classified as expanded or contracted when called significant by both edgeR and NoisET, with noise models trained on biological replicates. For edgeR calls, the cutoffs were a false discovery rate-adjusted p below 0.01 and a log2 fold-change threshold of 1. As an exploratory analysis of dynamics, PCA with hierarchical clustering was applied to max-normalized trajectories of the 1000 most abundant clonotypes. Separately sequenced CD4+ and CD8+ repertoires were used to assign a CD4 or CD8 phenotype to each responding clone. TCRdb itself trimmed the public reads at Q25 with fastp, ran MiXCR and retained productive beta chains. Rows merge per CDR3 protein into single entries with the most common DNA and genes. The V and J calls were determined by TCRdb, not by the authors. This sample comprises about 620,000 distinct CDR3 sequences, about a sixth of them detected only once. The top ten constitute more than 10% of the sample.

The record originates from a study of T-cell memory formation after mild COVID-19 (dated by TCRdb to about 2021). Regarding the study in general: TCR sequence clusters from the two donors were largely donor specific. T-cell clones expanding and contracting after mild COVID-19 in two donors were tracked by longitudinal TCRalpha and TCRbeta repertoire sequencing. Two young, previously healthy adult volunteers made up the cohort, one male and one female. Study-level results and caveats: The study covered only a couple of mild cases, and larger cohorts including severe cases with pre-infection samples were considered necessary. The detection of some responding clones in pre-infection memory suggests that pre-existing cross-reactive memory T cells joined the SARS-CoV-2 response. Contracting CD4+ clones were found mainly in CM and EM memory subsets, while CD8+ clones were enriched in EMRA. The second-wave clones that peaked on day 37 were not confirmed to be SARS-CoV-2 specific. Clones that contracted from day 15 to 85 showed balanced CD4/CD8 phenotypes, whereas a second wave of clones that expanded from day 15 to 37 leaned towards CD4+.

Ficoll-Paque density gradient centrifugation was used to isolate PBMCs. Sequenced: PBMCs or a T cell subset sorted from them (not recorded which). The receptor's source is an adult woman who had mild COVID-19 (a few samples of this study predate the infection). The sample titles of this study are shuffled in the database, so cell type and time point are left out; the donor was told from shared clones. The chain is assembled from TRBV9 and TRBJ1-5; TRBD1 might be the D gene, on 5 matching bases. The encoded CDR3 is CASARGRNQPQHF. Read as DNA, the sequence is TGTGCCAGCGCCCGGGGCCGCAATCAGCCCCAGCATTTT.